This T cell receptor (beta chain) was identified during a study of beta chain features in type 1 diabetes listed by TCRdb under 2018. Regarding the study in general: Mean age, gender distribution, total cell number and subset yield did not differ between patients and healthy donors. The study compared TCRB repertoires of sorted circulating CD4+ T cell subsets between recently diagnosed type 1 diabetes patients and matched healthy donors. A total of approximately 110,000,000 sorted cells were examined across all samples, and a strong correlation was observed between cell number per subset and RNA yield. Regulatory and stem cell-like memory subsets were obtained from only 8 patients and roughly eight healthy donors, while naive and central memory subsets were obtained from all 30 or so donors.

Each donor gave one peripheral blood draw, around 0.12 L on average, collected into heparinised tubes. Using a panel that included CD45RO, CCR7, CD25, CD127, CD95 and CD27, naive, central memory, regulatory and stem cell-like memory CD4+ T cells were sorted on a BD FACSAria II. Every sorted population had a purity above 95%. Right away, PBMCs were isolated by Lymphoprep density gradient centrifugation and were stained directly, with no culture step. To minimize batch effects, samples were stained and sorted in pairs, one healthy donor with one patient per experiment. The paper's findings and limits, for the study overall: Because the HLA sub-analyses included only small numbers of individuals, any influence of HLA type on TCRB rearrangement was left unresolved. Sequencing cDNA rather than genomic DNA could over-represent highly expressing activated cells, although activation and CD3 levels did not differ between groups. Shorter templates might be favored by PCR, yet because patient and control samples were amplified and corrected together, any such skew would affect both groups equally. The naive, central memory and regulatory TCRB repertoires appeared to resemble one another more closely among patients than among healthy donors. Type 1 diabetes patients showed a moderate but significant shortening of TCRB CDR3 length in all four CD4+ subsets. Patients with type 1 diabetes made fewer insertions and deleted more nucleotides at VDJ recombination sites, implying thymic rearrangement abnormalities.

The High Capacity cDNA Reverse Transcription Kit was used to reverse transcribe all of the isolated RNA, meaning that expressed TCRB transcripts were what got sequenced. Naive, central memory and regulatory T cell samples underwent deep immunoSEQ sequencing, averaging approximately 3.3 million total reads per sample. Sorted cells were lysed in RLT buffer, and RNA was extracted using DNase-treated RNeasy Micro or Mini kits according to cell number. To prevent cross-contamination, each cell subset was processed individually, whereas patient and healthy donor samples were processed jointly. Using the immunoSEQ multiplex PCR, TCRB sequences were amplified from cDNA into 87-bp fragments spanning the CDR3 region. Sequencing of the amplicons was done on the Illumina HiSeq platform. The published analysis was carried out like this. Synthetic template baselines were used to correct PCR bias computationally, reads within Hamming distance 2 were collapsed together, and singletons that could not be merged were discarded. Reads were aligned to IMGT to assign V, D and J genes, CDR3 length, and insertions or deletions at six rearrangement sites. Within each subset, clonotype counts were normalized to sorted cell number, and only after that were true diversity and Gini coefficients computed with the tcR R package. Repertoire sharing was quantified using the overlap coefficient calculated on TCRB nucleotide sequences. Out-of-frame TCRB sequences from naive cells were analyzed as a proxy for the pre-selection repertoire. TCRdb limited this immuneACCESS table to in-frame rearrangements with V and J called. A share of clones is missing; checked studies link under half to unresolved V genes, and the rest is unexplained. V and J calls and clone size are copied from that table; D and trimming were computed from the DNA. A total of about 620,000 clones appear in this sample, 15% to 19% of them only once. Roughly 0.098% of the sample is in the top ten clones.

From cysteine to phenylalanine, the CDR3 is 16 amino acids long. The read is trimmed to its CDR3 DNA, 48 bases read in frame from base 1. V was cut back by 1 base and J by 4 bases, leaving a gap of 16 bases between them. CDR1 and CDR2, per the germline V gene, are MGHRA and YSYEKL. Concerning this clone: This receptor's antigen is unknown. No much larger clone exists at a distance of one base, and base qualities are not known.

The chain is made from TRBV4-1 and TRBJ2-5, and the D gene may be TRBD1, 6 bases matching. The sequenced sample consisted of naive CD4+ T cells from blood. What the cell subset or site label conveys for this sample: true naive CD4+ T cells. This TCR derives from a man aged 18-30 years in good health. The nucleotide sequence reads as follows: TGCGCCAGCAGCCAAGGTCCCATACAGGGAAGAGAGACCCAGTACTTC. Translated, it gives CASSQGPIQGRETQYF.